The rows below give T cell receptor beta chains drawn from one sample of a study of cytomegalovirus exposure and HLA in healthy donors. Profiling relied on immunoSEQ multiplex PCR, and the TCRdb table lists in-frame clones only, not all of them. The sample gives about 240,000 clones, around 80% of which show up once; 7% to 9% is in the top ten. Sequencing was performed on PBMCs. The receptors derive from a woman aged 55-69 years in good health and CMV-seropositive. CDR3s include the opening cysteine and the closing phenylalanine or tryptophan.

CSSRPVRNTEAFF TRBJ1-1 TRBV7-9
CASSSTRGVETQYF TRBJ2-5 TRBV5-5
CASSFRAGDDTQYF TRBJ2-3 TRBV5-1
CASSHRRDYPYEQYF TRBJ2-7 TRBV19
CASSPGGTGNQPQHF TRBJ1-5 TRBV6-5
CASSYSRVIEAFF TRBJ1-1 TRBV6-5
CASSTSRGSQVGQYF TRBJ2-5 TRBV6-5
CANPRTSGSFPSYEQYF TRBJ2-7 TRBV19
CAIGDSSYEQYF TRBJ2-7 TRBV10-3
CASSFTGEGYTF TRBJ1-2 TRBV5-1
CASSGTSSYEQYF TRBJ2-7 TRBV28
CASSDGQGARGYTF TRBJ1-2 TRBV9
CASSPLPGQGNYGYTF TRBJ1-2 TRBV7-2
CASSELSRGRGYTF TRBJ1-2 TRBV2
CASSRQGLAGTDTQYF TRBJ2-3 TRBV11-2
CAWSVGQGADTQYF TRBJ2-3 TRBV30
CASSLELWFTEAFF TRBJ1-1 TRBV2
CASSPREGTGSPLHF TRBJ1-6 TRBV18
CASSFRGEDTDTQYF TRBJ2-3 TRBV11-1
CASSPPGQGPYEQYF TRBJ2-7 TRBV18
CASGTEKMNTEAFF TRBJ1-1 TRBV19
CASSPPGGSGDEQFF TRBJ2-1 TRBV18
CASSPRTGGYYEQYF TRBJ2-7 TRBV27
CASSLARMVDYGYTF TRBJ1-2 TRBV7-6
CASSLRQPGEKLFF TRBJ1-4 TRBV5-6
CASSLSTTGGEAFF TRBJ1-1 TRBV27
CASSEPYNEQFF TRBJ2-1 TRBV2
CASEGQGLDYEQYF TRBJ2-7 TRBV28
CASSRRDNVPDTQYF TRBJ2-3 TRBV6-5
CASRSHGTNTGELFF TRBJ2-2 TRBV7-2
CASSLLLAGVETQYF TRBJ2-5 TRBV5-6
CASSLDPGGNEQYF TRBJ2-7 TRBV11-3
CASSRSGPQGNYGYTF TRBJ1-2 TRBV5-6
CASSLQSGPNTEAFF TRBJ1-1 TRBV7-9
CASSPETATNEKLFF TRBJ1-4 TRBV5-1
CASSLPAGEGYGYTF TRBJ1-2 TRBV28
CASSWTGTQPQHF TRBJ1-5 TRBV5-5
CASQRGLAETGELFF TRBJ2-2 TRBV5-1
CASSEALRAPGRGTEAFF TRBJ1-1 TRBV6-1